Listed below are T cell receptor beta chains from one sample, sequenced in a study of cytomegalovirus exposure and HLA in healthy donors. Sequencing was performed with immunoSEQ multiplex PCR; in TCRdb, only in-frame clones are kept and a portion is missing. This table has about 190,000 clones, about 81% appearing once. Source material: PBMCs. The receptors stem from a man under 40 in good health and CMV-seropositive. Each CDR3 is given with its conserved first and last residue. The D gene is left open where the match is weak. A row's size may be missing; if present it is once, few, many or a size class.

TGTGCCAGCAGCGTAGTGGACAGGGTGAGGGGCGAGCAGTACTTC	CASSVVDRVRGEQYF	TRBD1	-	TRBV5-4	TRBJ2-7
TGCGCCAGCAGCTCGGTCCCAACCGATGAAAAACTGTTTTTT	CASSSVPTDEKLFF	-	-	TRBV5-1	TRBJ1-4
TGTGCCAGCTCACCACCGTTAAGCGGGACTTGGGAGACCCAGTACTTC	CASSPPLSGTWETQYF	TRBD2	-	TRBV18	TRBJ2-5
TGTGCCAGCAGTTACTCGGGCAGGGGGTCCTACGAGCAGTACTTC	CASSYSGRGSYEQYF	TRBD1	-	TRBV6-5	TRBJ2-7
TGTGCCAGCAGCCAAGGGGGCGGGGGGGGAGATACGCAGTATTTT	CASSQGGGGGDTQYF	TRBD2	-	TRBV4-2	TRBJ2-3
TGTGCCAGCAGCTTGGTGAGAGAGCAGTACTTC	CASSLVREQYF	-	-	TRBV5-6	TRBJ2-7
TGTGCCAGCAGCTCCGCAGGGAAAAGGGCCTACGAGCAGTACTTC	CASSSAGKRAYEQYF	-	-	TRBV5-4	TRBJ2-7
TGTGCCAGCAGCACCCTAGGGGCTAGCACAGATACGCAGTATTTT	CASSTLGASTDTQYF	-	-	TRBV7-9	TRBJ2-3
TGCAGCGTTACTAGCGGAACTAGCACAGATACGCAGTATTTT	CSVTSGTSTDTQYF	TRBD2	-	TRBV29-1	TRBJ2-3
TGTGCCAGCACACCCGGGACAGGGGCCTCTAACTATGGCTACACCTTC	CASTPGTGASNYGYTF	TRBD1	-	TRBV2	TRBJ1-2
TGTGCCAGCAGATACGGGGGGGGGAGTGGGGAGACCCAGTACTTC	CASRYGGGSGETQYF	TRBD2	-	TRBV6-5	TRBJ2-5
TGTGCCAGCAGACGCGGGACAGGGTCGAACACCGGGGAGCTGTTTTTT	CASRRGTGSNTGELFF	TRBD1	many	TRBV27	TRBJ2-2
TGCAGCGCTACGCGAGGGGCCAACGTCCTGACTTTC	CSATRGANVLTF	-	few	TRBV29-1	TRBJ2-6
TGTGCCAGCAGCTTCCGGGACAGGGGCACTGAAGCTTTCTTT	CASSFRDRGTEAFF	TRBD1	-	TRBV9	TRBJ1-1
TGCGCCAGCAGCTTGGCCCCGGGGAGTACCCGTCATGAGCAGTTCTTC	CASSLAPGSTRHEQFF	-	-	TRBV5-1	TRBJ2-1
TGCGCCAGCAGCGCCTCTAGCGGGAGGGCCCGGAAAGAGACCCAGTACTTC	CASSASSGRARKETQYF	TRBD2	-	TRBV5-1	TRBJ2-5
TGTGCCAGTAGTATCGGCGGACTAGCGGGAGGTGAGCAGTTCTTC	CASSIGGLAGGEQFF	TRBD2	-	TRBV19	TRBJ2-1
TGTGCCAGCAGCCTCCAGGCGAGCACAGATACGCAGTATTTT	CASSLQASTDTQYF	-	few	TRBV7-9	TRBJ2-3